The entry below gives a single T cell receptor (beta chain) sequence along with its context. Its antigen is unidentified. The data were taken from a study of OX40 agonist ivuxolimab in advanced cancers. Whole-study context: With ivuxolimab, an agonistic anti-OX40 (CD134) antibody, patients were treated.

Profiling relied on immunoSEQ multiplex PCR, and the TCRdb table lists in-frame clones only, not all of them. The sample shows around 64,000 clones, about four fifths of them seen only once. Notes on the study in general: Circulating CD4+ and CD8+ T cells showed clonal expansion by week 6 at 0.1 to 3.0 mg/kg. Low levels of normalized T-cell clonal expansion also appeared in some nonresponders.

The sample in question was CD4+ or CD8+ T cells sorted from blood, obtained in a trial of the OX40 agonist ivuxolimab. This clonotype was sampled from an adult with an advanced solid tumor such as melanoma, head and neck, liver or kidney cancer.

The CDR3 bases are TGTGCCAGCAGCTTAGCGGGACTCGAGGAGCAGTTCTTC. This sequence encodes CASSLAGLEEQFF. The chain combines TRBV7-8 with TRBJ2-1; tentative D call: TRBD2 (6 bases). The CDR3 runs to 13 residues. Germline V gene sequence: CDR1 SGHVS, CDR2 FQNEAQ. Trimming cost V 0 bases and J 10 bases, with 10 bases left between them.